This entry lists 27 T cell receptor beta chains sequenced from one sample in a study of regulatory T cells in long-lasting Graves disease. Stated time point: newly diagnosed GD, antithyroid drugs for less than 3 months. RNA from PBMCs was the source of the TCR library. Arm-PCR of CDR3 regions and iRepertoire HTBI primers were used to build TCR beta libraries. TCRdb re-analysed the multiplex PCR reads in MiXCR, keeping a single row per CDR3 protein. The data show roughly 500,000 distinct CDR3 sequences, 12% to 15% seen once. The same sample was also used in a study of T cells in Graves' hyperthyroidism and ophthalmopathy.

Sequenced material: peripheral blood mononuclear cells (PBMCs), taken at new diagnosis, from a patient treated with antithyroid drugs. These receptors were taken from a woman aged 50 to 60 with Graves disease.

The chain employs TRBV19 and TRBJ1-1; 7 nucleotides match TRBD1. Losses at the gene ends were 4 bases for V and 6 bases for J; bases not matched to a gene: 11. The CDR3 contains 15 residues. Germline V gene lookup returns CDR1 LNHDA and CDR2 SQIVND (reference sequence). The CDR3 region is CASSTRQGGIAEAFF. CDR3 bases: TGTGCCAGTAGTACCCGACAGGGCGGAATCGCTGAAGCTTTCTTT. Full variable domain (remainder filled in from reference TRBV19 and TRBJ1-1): DGGITQSPKYLFRKEGQNVTLSCEQNLNHDAMYWYRQDPGQGLRLIYYSQIVNDFQKGDIAEGYSVSREKKESFPLTVTSAQKNPTAFYLCASSTRQGGIAEAFFGQGTRLTVV.

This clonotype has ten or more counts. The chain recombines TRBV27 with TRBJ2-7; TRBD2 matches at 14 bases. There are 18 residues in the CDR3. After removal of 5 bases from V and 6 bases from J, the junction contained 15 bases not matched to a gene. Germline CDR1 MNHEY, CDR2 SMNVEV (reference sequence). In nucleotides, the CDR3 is TGTGCCAGCAGTCTCGGGACTAGCGGGAGCTCGCTCATTCCCGAGCAGTACTTC. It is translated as CASSLGTSGSSLIPEQYF.

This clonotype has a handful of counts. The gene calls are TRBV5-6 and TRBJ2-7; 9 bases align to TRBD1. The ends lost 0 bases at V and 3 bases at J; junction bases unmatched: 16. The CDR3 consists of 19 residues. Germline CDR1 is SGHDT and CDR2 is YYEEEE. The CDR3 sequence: CASSLGGTGLSLFVYEQYF. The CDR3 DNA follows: TGTGCCAGCAGCTTGGGGGGGACAGGGCTTTCCCTTTTCGTCTACGAGCAGTACTTC.

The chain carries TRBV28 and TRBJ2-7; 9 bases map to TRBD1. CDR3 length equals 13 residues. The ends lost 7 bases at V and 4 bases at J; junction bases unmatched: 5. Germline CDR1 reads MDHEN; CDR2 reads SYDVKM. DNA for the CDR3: TGTGCCAGCATGACAGGGGGTCCGTACGAGCAGTACTTC. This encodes CASMTGGPYEQYF. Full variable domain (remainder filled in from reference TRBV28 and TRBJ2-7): DVKVTQSSRYLVKRTGEKVFLECVQDMDHENMFWYRQDPGLGLRLIYFSYDVKMKEKGDIPEGYSVSREKKERFSLILESASTNQTSMYLCASMTGGPYEQYFGPGTRLTVT.

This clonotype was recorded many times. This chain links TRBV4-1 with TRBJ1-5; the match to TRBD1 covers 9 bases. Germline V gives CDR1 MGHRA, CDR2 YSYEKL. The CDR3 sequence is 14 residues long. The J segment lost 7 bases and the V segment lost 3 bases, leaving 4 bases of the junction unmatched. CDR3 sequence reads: CASSHGTGRQPQHF. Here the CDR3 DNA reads TGCGCCAGCAGCCACGGGACAGGGAGACAGCCCCAGCATTTT.

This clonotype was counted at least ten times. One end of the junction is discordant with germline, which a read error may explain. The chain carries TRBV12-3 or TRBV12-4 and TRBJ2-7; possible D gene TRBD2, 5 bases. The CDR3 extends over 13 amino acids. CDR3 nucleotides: TGTGCCAGCACCACGGCACGAGGGCAGGCCTCTCACTTC. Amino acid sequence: CASTTARGQASHF.

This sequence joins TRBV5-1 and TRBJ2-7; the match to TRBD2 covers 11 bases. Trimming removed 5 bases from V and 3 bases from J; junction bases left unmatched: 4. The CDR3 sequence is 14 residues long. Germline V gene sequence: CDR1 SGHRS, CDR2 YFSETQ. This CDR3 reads CASRRGLAVYEQYF. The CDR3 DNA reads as TGCGCCAGCAGACGGGGACTAGCGGTCTACGAGCAGTACTTC. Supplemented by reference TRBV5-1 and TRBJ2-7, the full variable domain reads KAGVTQTPRYLIKTRGQQVTLSCSPISGHRSVSWYQQTPGQGLQFLFEYFSETQRNKGNFPGRFSGRQFSNSRSEMNVSTLELGDSALYLCASRRGLAVYEQYFGPGTRLTVT.

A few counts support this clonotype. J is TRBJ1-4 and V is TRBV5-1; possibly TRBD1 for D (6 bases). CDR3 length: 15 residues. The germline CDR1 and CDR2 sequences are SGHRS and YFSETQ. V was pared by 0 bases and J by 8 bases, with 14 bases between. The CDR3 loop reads CASSLALGRGEKLFF. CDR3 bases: TGCGCCAGCAGCTTGGCATTGGGCAGGGGAGAAAAACTGTTTTTT.

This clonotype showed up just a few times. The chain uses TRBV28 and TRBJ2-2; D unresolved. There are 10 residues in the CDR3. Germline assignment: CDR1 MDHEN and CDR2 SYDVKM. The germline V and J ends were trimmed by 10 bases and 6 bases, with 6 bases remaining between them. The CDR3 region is CATFAGELFF. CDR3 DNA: TGTGCCACCTTTGCCGGGGAGCTGTTTTTT. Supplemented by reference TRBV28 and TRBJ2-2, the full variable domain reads DVKVTQSSRYLVKRTGEKVFLECVQDMDHENMFWYRQDPGLGLRLIYFSYDVKMKEKGDIPEGYSVSREKKERFSLILESASTNQTSMYLCATFAGELFFGEGSRLTVL.

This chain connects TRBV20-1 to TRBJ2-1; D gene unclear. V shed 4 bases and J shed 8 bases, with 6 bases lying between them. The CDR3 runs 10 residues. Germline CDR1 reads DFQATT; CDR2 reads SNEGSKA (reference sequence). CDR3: CSAKSHEQFF. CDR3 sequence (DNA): TGCAGTGCTAAATCGCATGAGCAGTTCTTC.

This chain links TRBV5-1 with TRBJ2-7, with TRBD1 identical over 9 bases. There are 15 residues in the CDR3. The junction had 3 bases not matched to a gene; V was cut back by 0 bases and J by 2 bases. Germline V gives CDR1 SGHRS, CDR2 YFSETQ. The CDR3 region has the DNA TGCGCCAGCAGCTTGGAGGGACAGGGTACCTACGAGCAGTACTTC. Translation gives CASSLEGQGTYEQYF.

This chain's CDR3 is CASSFSSGTYNEQFF. For the CDR3, the DNA is TGCGCCAGCAGCTTCTCTAGCGGTACCTACAATGAGCAGTTCTTC. The chain combines TRBV5-1 with TRBJ2-1; 7 bases fit TRBD2. V was pared by 2 bases and J by 2 bases, with 4 bases of the junction left unmatched. Per the germline V gene, CDR1 is SGHRS and CDR2 is YFSETQ. The CDR3 covers 15 residues.

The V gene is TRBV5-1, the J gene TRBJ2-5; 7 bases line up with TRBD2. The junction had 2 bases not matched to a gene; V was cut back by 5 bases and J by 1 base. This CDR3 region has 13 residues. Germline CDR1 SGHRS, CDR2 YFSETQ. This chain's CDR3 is CASRRGSQETQYF. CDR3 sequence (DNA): TGCGCCAGCAGGCGGGGGTCCCAAGAGACCCAGTACTTC.

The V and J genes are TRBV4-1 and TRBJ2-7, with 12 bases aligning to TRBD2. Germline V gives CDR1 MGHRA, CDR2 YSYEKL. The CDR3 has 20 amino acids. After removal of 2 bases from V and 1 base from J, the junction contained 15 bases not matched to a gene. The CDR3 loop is CASSQPTVLAGGGGSYEQYF. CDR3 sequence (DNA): TGCGCCAGCAGCCAACCCACCGTACTAGCGGGAGGAGGGGGATCCTACGAGCAGTACTTC.

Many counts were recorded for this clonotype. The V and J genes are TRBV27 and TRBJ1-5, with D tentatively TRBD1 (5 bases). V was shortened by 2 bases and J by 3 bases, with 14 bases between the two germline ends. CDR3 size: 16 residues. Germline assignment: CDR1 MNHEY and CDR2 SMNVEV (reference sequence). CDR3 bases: TGTGCCAGCAGTTTAGGGGCGGACCCCCACAATCAGCCCCAGCATTTT. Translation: CASSLGADPHNQPQHF.

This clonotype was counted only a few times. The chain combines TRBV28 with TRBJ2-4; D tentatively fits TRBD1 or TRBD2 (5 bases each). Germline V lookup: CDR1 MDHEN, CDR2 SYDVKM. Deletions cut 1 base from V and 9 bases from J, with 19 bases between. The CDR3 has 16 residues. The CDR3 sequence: CASSLFSRARGSIQYF. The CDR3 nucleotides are TGTGCCAGCAGTTTATTCAGCAGGGCCCGAGGGAGCATTCAGTACTTC.

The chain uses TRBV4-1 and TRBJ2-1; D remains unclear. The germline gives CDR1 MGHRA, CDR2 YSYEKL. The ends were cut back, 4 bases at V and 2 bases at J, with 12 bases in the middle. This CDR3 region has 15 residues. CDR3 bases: TGCGCCAGCAGCCGAGGCGGTGGGGCCTACAATGAGCAGTTCTTC. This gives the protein CASSRGGGAYNEQFF.

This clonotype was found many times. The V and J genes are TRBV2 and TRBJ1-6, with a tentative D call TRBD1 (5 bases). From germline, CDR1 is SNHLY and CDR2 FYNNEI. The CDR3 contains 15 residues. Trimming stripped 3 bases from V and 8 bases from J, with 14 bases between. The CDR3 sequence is CASSDPGRPDSPLHF. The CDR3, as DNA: TGTGCCAGCAGTGACCCGGGACGACCTGATTCACCCCTCCACTTT.

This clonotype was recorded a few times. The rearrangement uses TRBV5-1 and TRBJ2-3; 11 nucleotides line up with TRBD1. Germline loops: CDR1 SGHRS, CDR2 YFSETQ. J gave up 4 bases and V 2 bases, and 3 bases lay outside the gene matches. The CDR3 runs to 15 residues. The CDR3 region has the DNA TGCGCCAGCAGCTTAGGACAGGGGGCCGCAGATACGCAGTATTTT. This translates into CASSLGQGAADTQYF.

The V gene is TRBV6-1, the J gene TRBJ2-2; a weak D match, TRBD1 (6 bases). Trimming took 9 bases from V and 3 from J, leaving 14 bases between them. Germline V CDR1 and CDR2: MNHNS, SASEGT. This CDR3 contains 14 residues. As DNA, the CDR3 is TGTGCCAGTAAGATTCCAGGGGACACCGGGGAGCTGTTTTTT. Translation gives CASKIPGDTGELFF.

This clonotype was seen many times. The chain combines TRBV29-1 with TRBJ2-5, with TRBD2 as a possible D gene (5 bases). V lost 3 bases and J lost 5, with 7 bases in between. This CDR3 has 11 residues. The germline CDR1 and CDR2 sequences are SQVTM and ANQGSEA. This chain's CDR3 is CSVEEAETQYF. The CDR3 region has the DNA TGCAGCGTTGAGGAGGCGGAGACCCAGTACTTC.

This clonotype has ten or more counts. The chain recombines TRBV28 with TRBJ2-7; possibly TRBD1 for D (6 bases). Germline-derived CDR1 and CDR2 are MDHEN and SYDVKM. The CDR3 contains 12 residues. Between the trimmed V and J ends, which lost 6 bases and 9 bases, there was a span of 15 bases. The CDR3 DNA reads TGTGCCAGCAGCCCAGACAGGCCCCCGCAGTACTTC. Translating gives CASSPDRPPQYF.

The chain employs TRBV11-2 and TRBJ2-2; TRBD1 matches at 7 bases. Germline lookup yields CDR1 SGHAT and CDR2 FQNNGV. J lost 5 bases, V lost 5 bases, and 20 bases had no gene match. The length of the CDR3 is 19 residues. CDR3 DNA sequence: TGTGCCAGCAGCCGAAGGACAGGAAGGGCCTTCTTGAGTACCGGGGAGCTGTTTTTT. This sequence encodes CASSRRTGRAFLSTGELFF.

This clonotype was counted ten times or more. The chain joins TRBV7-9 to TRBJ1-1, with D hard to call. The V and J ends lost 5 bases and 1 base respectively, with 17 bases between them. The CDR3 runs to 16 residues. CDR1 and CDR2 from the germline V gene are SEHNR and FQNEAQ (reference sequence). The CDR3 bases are TGTGCCAGCAGCGCAAGGCGGCCAGCAAAGAACACTGAAGCTTTCTTT. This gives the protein CASSARRPAKNTEAFF.

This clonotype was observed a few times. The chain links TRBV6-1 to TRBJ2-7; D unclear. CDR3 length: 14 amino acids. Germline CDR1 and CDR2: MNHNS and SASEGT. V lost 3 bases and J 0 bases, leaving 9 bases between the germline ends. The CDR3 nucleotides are TGTGCCAGCAGTGAGTTGGACGTCTCCTACGAGCAGTACTTC. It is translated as CASSELDVSYEQYF.

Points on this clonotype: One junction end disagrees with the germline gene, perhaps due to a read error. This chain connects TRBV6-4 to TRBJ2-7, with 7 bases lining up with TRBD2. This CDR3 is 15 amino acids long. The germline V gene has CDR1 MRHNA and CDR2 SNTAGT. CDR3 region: CASSQFQGTTYGQYF. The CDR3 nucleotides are TGTGCCAGCAGTCAGTTTCAAGGGACTACCTACGGGCAGTACTTC.

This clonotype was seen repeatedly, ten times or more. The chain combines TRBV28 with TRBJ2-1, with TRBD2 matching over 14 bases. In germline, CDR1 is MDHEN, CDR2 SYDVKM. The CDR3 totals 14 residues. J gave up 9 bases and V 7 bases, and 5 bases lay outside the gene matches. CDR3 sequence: CASIPGTSGSEQFF. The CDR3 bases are TGTGCCAGCATCCCCGGGACTAGCGGGAGTGAGCAGTTCTTC.